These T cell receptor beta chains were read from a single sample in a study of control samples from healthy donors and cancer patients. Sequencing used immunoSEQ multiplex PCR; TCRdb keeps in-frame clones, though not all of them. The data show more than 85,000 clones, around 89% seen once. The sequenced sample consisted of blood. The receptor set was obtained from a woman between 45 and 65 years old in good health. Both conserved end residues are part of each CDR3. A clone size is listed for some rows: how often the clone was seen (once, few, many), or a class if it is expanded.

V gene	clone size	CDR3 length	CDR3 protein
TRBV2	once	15	CASSRVGGLDEKLFF
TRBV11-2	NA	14	CASSLGTGGETQYF
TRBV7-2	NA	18	CASSLDLGLAGGLREQFF
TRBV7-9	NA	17	CASSGTLGRSSYNEQFF
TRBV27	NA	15	CASPIWGECNQPQHF
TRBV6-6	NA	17	CASSPFRDTQAIYGYTF
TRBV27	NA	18	CASASSRSNDGGHYGYTF
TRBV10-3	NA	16	CAISEPLGQGGETQYF
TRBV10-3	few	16	CAISENSGAKNTEAFF
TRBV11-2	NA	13	CASRPTGRLGAFF
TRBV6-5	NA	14	CASKALSQVRELFF